This T cell receptor beta chain is drawn from a study of OX40 agonist ivuxolimab in advanced cancers. At the level of the study: Age averaged around 59 years (range about 20 to 80), and less than 85% were male. Study conclusions and caveats: Some nonresponders additionally presented with little normalized T-cell clonal expansion.

Germline CDR1 SNHLY, CDR2 FYNNEI. Unmatched junction bases numbered 3, after V lost 8 bases and J lost 3 bases. The CDR3 runs 13 residues. The count of this clone is one. What it binds is unknown. This table comes from immunoSEQ multiplex PCR, and its TCRdb copy is limited to in-frame clones, with some not included. The table records approximately 60,000 clones, approximately 94% of them present only once. This receptor was identified in an adult with an advanced solid tumor such as melanoma, head and neck, liver or kidney cancer. The material sequenced was CD4+ or CD8+ T cells sorted from blood, taken in a trial of the OX40 agonist ivuxolimab. The rearrangement joins TRBV2 to TRBJ2-1, with 8 bases fitting TRBD2. CDR3 DNA sequence: TGTGCCAGCCGACTAGCGAGCTACAATGAGCAGTTCTTC. It is translated as CASRLASYNEQFF.